The entry below gives a single T cell receptor beta chain sequence along with its context. Its antigen is still unknown. This sample stems from a study of T cell responses to AZD1222 COVID-19 vaccine. Study findings and constraints: Mostly white British, mostly female donors; authors suggested clonal diversity may be underestimated.

Measured with immunoSEQ multiplex PCR; TCRdb has only the in-frame clones, and not every one. This table holds roughly 100,000 clones, nearly 90% found once. The ends lost 4 bases at V and 4 bases at J; junction bases unmatched: 12. The CDR3 runs 18 residues. Germline assignment: CDR1 SGHNT and CDR2 YYREEE (reference sequence). Sequencing was performed on peripheral blood, taken on day 0 of AZD1222 vaccination. The receptor's source is an adult in good health. The V call is TRBV5-4, the J call TRBJ2-1; 12 bases align to TRBD2. The DNA of the CDR3 is TGTGCCAGCAGCCGAGGGACTAGCGGGCGGAGCCTTTACAATGAGCAGTTCTTC. It codes for CASSRGTSGRSLYNEQFF.